The 22 T cell receptor beta chains listed next were all sequenced from one sample in a study of vaccination and CD4 T cells after COVID-19. Once obtained from cultured CD4+ T cells, the DNA was sequenced using the Oncomine TCR Beta short-read assay. TCRdb called the PCR reads again in MiXCR, with one record for every CDR3 protein. The table shows around 23,000 distinct CDR3 sequences, with over 40% occurring only once. The time point denotes: late sampling 161 to 241 days after vaccination in three convalescent patients. Treatment: approximately nine-day PBMC culture with coronavirus spike peptide pools or control peptides (ViraFEST assay). These receptors are not linked to any known antigen. Source: CD4+ T cells from blood, cultured in vitro, taken about 7 months after SARS-CoV-2 vaccination. Source of these receptors: a human donor who had recovered from COVID-19.

The CDR3 DNA is TGTGCCAGCAGGGAGTCCAGTCAGCCCCAGCATTTT. This gives the protein CASRESSQPQHF. The V call is TRBV28, the J call TRBJ1-5, with D unresolved. Germline V gene data show CDR1 as MDHEN and CDR2 as SYDVKM. This CDR3 spans 12 amino acids. Trimming shortened V by 6 bases and J by 6 bases, and 9 bases separated the two germline ends.

V is TRBV20-1 and J is TRBJ2-3; TRBD2 aligns across 12 bases. Trimming at V came to 5 bases and at J to 1 base, leaving 19 bases not matched to a gene. Germline-derived CDR1 and CDR2 are DFQATT and SNEGSKA (reference sequence). The CDR3 covers 20 residues. The CDR3 DNA sequence: TGCAGTGCTCAGGCGACTAGCGGGAGTGTAGGTTTGGGGCGCACAGATACGCAGTATTTT. It is translated as CSAQATSGSVGLGRTDTQYF.

This clonotype was recorded a few times. The V and J genes are TRBV7-8 and TRBJ1-1, with 9 bases aligning to TRBD1. This CDR3 contains 13 residues. Germline CDR1 SGHVS, CDR2 FQNEAQ. After removal of 5 bases from V and 10 bases from J, the junction contained 8 bases not matched to a gene. CDR3 region: CASSRTGGFGAFF. The CDR3 nucleotides are TGTGCCAGCAGCCGAACAGGGGGCTTCGGAGCTTTCTTT. Looking up the rest from reference TRBV7-8 and TRBJ1-1 gives the full variable domain: GAGVSQSPRYKVAKRGQDVALRCDPISGHVSLFWYQQALGQGPEFLTYFQNEAQLDKSGLPSDRFFAERPEGSVSTLKIQRTQQEDSAVYLCASSRTGGFGAFFGQGTRLTVV.

V is TRBV7-9 and J is TRBJ2-4; weak D call: TRBD2 (5 bases). The V and J ends lost 6 bases and 6 bases respectively, with 9 bases between them. Looked up from germline, CDR1 is SEHNR and CDR2 is FQNEAQ (reference sequence). The CDR3 loop spans 12 amino acids. Written as DNA, the CDR3 is TGTGCCAGCAGGACCGAGGGAAACATTCAGTACTTC. Protein: CASRTEGNIQYF.

The chain recombines TRBV28 with TRBJ1-5; D unclear. The CDR3 spans 14 residues. V was pared by 3 bases and J by 3 bases, with 9 bases between. CDR1 and CDR2 (germline): MDHEN, SYDVKM. Here the CDR3 reads CASSFLEHNQPQHF. CDR3 nucleotide sequence: TGTGCCAGCAGTTTTTTAGAACACAATCAGCCCCAGCATTTT.

The V call is TRBV11-3, the J call TRBJ2-1; D possibly matches TRBD1 or TRBD2 (5 bases each). Germline values: CDR1 SGHNT, CDR2 YENEEA. There are 15 residues in the CDR3. Trimming removed 0 bases from V and 5 bases from J, with 11 bases in between. Written as DNA, the CDR3 is TGTGCCAGCAGCTTAGAGGGACCCCTGAACAATGAGCAGTTCTTC. Amino acids: CASSLEGPLNNEQFF.

This clonotype has just a few counts. The genes are TRBV5-1 and TRBJ2-3, with 8 bases matching TRBD2. Germline-derived CDR1 and CDR2 are SGHRS and YFSETQ. CDR3 length: 14 residues. The ends lost 5 bases at V and 2 bases at J; junction bases unmatched: 4. CDR3 in amino acids: CASRRGRTTDTQYF. The CDR3 nucleotides read TGCGCCAGCAGACGCGGGAGGACCACAGATACGCAGTATTTT.

The genes are TRBV7-8 and TRBJ2-5, with 9 nucleotides matching TRBD2. CDR1 SGHVS and CDR2 FQNEAQ come from the germline V gene. The V segment lost 7 bases and the J segment 1 base; nucleotides outside the gene matches: 10. This CDR3 spans 16 amino acids. Here the CDR3 reads CASIVGASGTQETQYF. As DNA, the CDR3 is TGTGCCAGCATCGTGGGGGCTAGCGGGACCCAAGAGACCCAGTACTTC.

This sequence joins TRBV20-1 and TRBJ2-5, with 7 bases lining up with TRBD2. V shed 3 bases and J 3 bases; nucleotides not matched to a gene: 10. The CDR3 is 15 amino acids. Germline lookup yields CDR1 DFQATT and CDR2 SNEGSKA (reference sequence). DNA for the CDR3: TGCAGTGCTAGCGCGGGAGTGCAATATAAAGAGACCCAGTACTTC. This sequence encodes CSASAGVQYKETQYF.

The rearrangement links TRBV11-3 to TRBJ2-5, with D possibly called TRBD1 or TRBD2 (5 bases each). V was clipped by 1 base and J by 3 bases, with 15 bases between them. This CDR3 comprises 16 residues. Germline V gene sequence: CDR1 SGHNT, CDR2 YENEEA. CDR3 amino acids: CASSLGLDWGKETQYF. The CDR3 coding sequence is TGTGCCAGCAGCTTAGGCTTGGATTGGGGGAAAGAGACCCAGTACTTC. The full variable domain, in which reference TRBV11-3 and TRBJ2-5 provide the parts outside the CDR3, is EAGVVQSPRYKIIEKKQPVAFWCNPISGHNTLYWYLQNLGQGPELLIRYENEEAVDDSQLPKDRFSAERLKGVDSTLKIQPAELGDSAVYLCASSLGLDWGKETQYFGPGTRLLVL.

The chain joins TRBV28 to TRBJ2-3; TRBD2 is a possible D gene (5 bases). Germline CDR1 reads MDHEN; CDR2 reads SYDVKM. V dropped 3 bases and J dropped 4 bases, with 8 bases sitting between them. This CDR3 has 13 amino acids. The CDR3 here is CASSFGRSDTQYF. CDR3 coding DNA: TGTGCCAGCAGTTTTGGGAGATCAGATACGCAGTATTTT.

The chain couples TRBV10-3 to TRBJ2-5; 9 bases fit TRBD2. With V trimmed by 1 base and J by 2 bases, 2 bases remained unmatched. The CDR3 covers 15 residues. Germline CDR1 is ENHRY and CDR2 is SYGVKD. This CDR3 reads CAISELTSGQETQYF. As DNA, the CDR3 is TGTGCCATCAGTGAGTTGACTAGCGGACAAGAGACCCAGTACTTC.

This clonotype was detected once. V is TRBV27 and J is TRBJ2-1; D is uncertain. Germline CDR1 reads MNHEY; CDR2 reads SMNVEV (reference sequence). Deletions cut 5 bases from V and 11 bases from J, with 16 bases between. The CDR3 is 13 amino acids. This chain's CDR3 is CASSLRDQNKQFF. CDR3 nucleotides: TGTGCCAGCAGTCTCAGAGATCAAAATAAGCAGTTCTTC.

The sample holds a few counts of this clonotype. The rearrangement links TRBV6-1 to TRBJ2-7, with 7 nucleotides matching TRBD2. With 6 bases clipped from V and 2 bases from J, the junction kept 10 bases outside the gene matches. The germline V gene has CDR1 MNHNS and CDR2 SASEGT. CDR3 length: 15 amino acids. CDR3 region: CASSRSGINPYEQYF. The CDR3 bases are TGTGCCAGCAGCCGAAGCGGGATTAACCCCTACGAGCAGTACTTC.

This clonotype appeared a few times. The chain uses TRBV6-1 and TRBJ2-1; 8 bases agree with TRBD2. Trimming cost V 5 bases and J 3 bases; bases outside gene matches: 9. The germline V gene has CDR1 MNHNS and CDR2 SASEGT. CDR3 length equals 16 residues. CDR3 nucleotide sequence: TGTGCCAGCAGTACACCCGGGGGGGCGGTCTACAATGAGCAGTTCTTC. Translation gives CASSTPGGAVYNEQFF.

The CDR3 reads CASSWTRGYEQFF. The DNA of the CDR3 is TGTGCCAGCAGCTGGACCAGGGGATATGAGCAGTTCTTC. This chain joins TRBV7-6 and TRBJ2-1, with D possibly being TRBD1 (6 bases). The CDR3 has 13 residues. CDR1 and CDR2 (germline): SGHVS, FNYEAQ. V shed 4 bases and J shed 8 bases, with 12 bases lying between them.

This clonotype was observed a few times. This chain connects TRBV20-1 to TRBJ1-5, with D maybe TRBD1 (5 bases). The CDR3 sequence is 15 residues long. Trimming pared 3 bases from V and 5 bases from J, leaving 17 bases between. The germline V gene encodes CDR1 DFQATT and CDR2 SNEGSKA (reference sequence). This CDR3 reads CSARDGGRADQPQHF. CDR3 sequence (DNA): TGCAGTGCTAGGGATGGGGGTCGAGCGGATCAGCCCCAGCATTTT.

This chain links TRBV6-5 with TRBJ2-7; D is ambiguous. CDR1 and CDR2 from the germline V gene are MNHEY and SVGAGI. The CDR3 extends over 15 amino acids. Trimming shortened V by 4 bases and J by 0 bases, and 13 bases separated the two germline ends. CDR3 in amino acids: CASSLYPQGSYEQYF. For the CDR3, the DNA is TGTGCCAGCAGTTTGTACCCCCAAGGCTCCTACGAGCAGTACTTC.

This clonotype was recorded a few times. The CDR3 region is CASSPDRGVSQPQHF. The CDR3 region has the DNA TGTGCCAGCAGCCCCGACAGGGGTGTAAGTCAGCCCCAGCATTTT. The chain has TRBV28 and TRBJ1-5; 8 bases line up with TRBD1. CDR1 is MDHEN, CDR2 SYDVKM, per germline. This CDR3 contains 15 residues. The ends lost 6 bases at V and 6 bases at J; junction bases unmatched: 10.

A remark on this clonotype: At one of its ends the junction is not consistent with the germline gene, which may arise from a read error. The genes are TRBV24-1 and TRBJ2-7; D not resolved. This CDR3 contains 13 residues. The germline V gene has CDR1 KGHDR and CDR2 SFDVKD. This CDR3 is CASSFRDNYEQYF. The DNA for the CDR3 is TGTGCCAGCAGTTTTCGCGACAACTACGAGCAGTACTTC.

This chain joins TRBV6-1 and TRBJ1-2, with unresolved D. The ends were cut back, 4 bases at V and 3 bases at J, with 6 bases in the middle. The CDR3 is 12 amino acids. The germline gives CDR1 MNHNS, CDR2 SASEGT. CDR3 nucleotide sequence: TGTGCCAGCAGTGTCGTAGACTATGGCTACACCTTC. Amino acid sequence: CASSVVDYGYTF.

In this sample, this clonotype turned up a few times. J is TRBJ1-1 and V is TRBV20-1, with D tentatively TRBD1 (5 bases). Trimming removed 3 bases at V and 5 bases at J, with 19 bases between. The CDR3 runs 15 residues. Germline V gene data show CDR1 as DFQATT and CDR2 as SNEGSKA (reference sequence). The CDR3 sequence: CSARITGFRGTEAFF. Here the CDR3 DNA reads TGCAGTGCTAGGATAACAGGTTTTCGGGGAACTGAAGCTTTCTTT.